These T cell receptor beta chains were read from a single sample in a study of beta chain features in type 1 diabetes. Profiling relied on immunoSEQ multiplex PCR, and the TCRdb table lists in-frame clones only, not all of them. The sample has more than 100,000 clones, approximately 9% seen once; the top ten hold approximately 0.7%. Sequencing was carried out using central memory CD4+ T cells from blood. The source of these receptors is a young man with type 1 diabetes. CDR3s include the opening cysteine and the closing phenylalanine or tryptophan. The D gene is left open where the match is weak. A clone size is listed for some rows: how often the clone was seen (once, few, many), or a class if it is expanded.

cdr3_length,d_call,clone_size,v_call,j_call,cdr3_aa,cdr3_nt
14,NA,many,TRBV2,TRBJ2-5,CASLLDLDTETQYF,TGTGCCAGCCTTCTTGACCTGGACACGGAGACCCAGTACTTC
15,NA,once,TRBV7-2,TRBJ2-1,CASSLGRVRGNEQFF,TGTGCCAGCAGCTTAGGGAGGGTGAGAGGGAATGAGCAGTTCTTC
14,NA,NA,TRBV27,TRBJ2-7,CASSLGFGTYEQYF,TGTGCCAGCAGTTTAGGTTTCGGGACCTACGAGCAGTACTTC
12,NA,many,TRBV7-9,TRBJ2-7,CSSGRANYEQYF,TGTTCCTCGGGCAGGGCGAATTACGAGCAGTACTTC
13,NA,NA,TRBV5-6,TRBJ2-2,CASSLPNTGELFF,TGTGCCAGCAGCCTTCCGAACACCGGGGAGCTGTTTTTT
12,NA,NA,TRBV28,TRBJ1-4,CASSFRNEKLFF,TGTGCCAGCTCCTTTAGAAATGAAAAACTGTTTTTT
14,NA,few,TRBV2,TRBJ2-7,CASSVNRVIYEQYF,TGTGCCAGCAGTGTCAACAGGGTTATCTACGAGCAGTACTTC
15,NA,NA,TRBV5-1,TRBJ1-6,CASSLGYSSNSPLHF,TGCGCCAGCAGCTTGGGTTACAGCTCTAATTCACCCCTCCACTTT
13,NA,few,TRBV15,TRBJ2-5,CATSSRNEETQYF,TGTGCCACCAGCAGTCGTAATGAAGAGACCCAGTACTTC
12,NA,few,TRBV29-1,TRBJ2-7,CSVGALPHEQYF,TGCAGCGTTGGAGCCCTGCCCCACGAGCAGTACTTC
13,TRBD2,NA,TRBV2,TRBJ2-7,CASRRGEGYEQYF,TGTGCCAGCAGGCGGGGGGAGGGATACGAGCAGTACTTC
14,NA,many,TRBV7-9,TRBJ2-5,CASSLAREQETQYF,TGTGCCAGCAGCTTAGCGCGGGAACAAGAGACCCAGTACTTC
18,NA,NA,TRBV5-5,TRBJ2-6,CASSSPQSGHSGANVLTF,TGTGCCAGCAGCTCGCCTCAAAGCGGCCACTCTGGGGCCAACGTCCTGACTTTC
12,NA,NA,TRBV2,TRBJ1-2,CASSQGTYGYTF,TGTGCCAGCAGTCAGGGTACCTATGGCTACACCTTC
15,TRBD1,NA,TRBV2,TRBJ1-3,CASSGTGGHGNTIYF,TGTGCCAGCAGTGGGACAGGGGGCCATGGAAACACCATATATTTT
14,TRBD1,NA,TRBV30,TRBJ1-6,CAWSRDRGDSPLHF,TGTGCCTGGAGTAGGGACAGGGGGGATTCACCCCTCCACTTT
12,TRBD1,few,TRBV30,TRBJ2-7,CAWDRGSNEQYF,TGTGCCTGGGACAGGGGTTCCAACGAGCAGTACTTC
14,TRBD2,NA,TRBV9,TRBJ2-5,CASSELAAWGTQYF,TGTGCCAGCAGCGAACTAGCGGCCTGGGGTACCCAGTACTTC
13,TRBD1,NA,TRBV7-7,TRBJ2-2,CASSPADRGRLFF,TGTGCTAGCAGCCCCGCGGACAGGGGGCGGCTGTTTTTT
16,NA,few,TRBV4-2,TRBJ1-5,CASSQVAYSINQPQHF,TGTGCCAGCAGCCAAGTAGCCTATAGCATCAATCAGCCCCAGCATTTT
13,NA,few,TRBV6-6,TRBJ1-1,CASRQGAGAEAFF,TGTGCCAGCCGGCAGGGCGCTGGCGCTGAAGCTTTCTTT
13,NA,few,TRBV7-9,TRBJ2-5,CASSLQLIAAQYF,TGTGCCAGCAGCCTACAGTTAATAGCGGCCCAGTACTTC
13,NA,NA,TRBV30,TRBJ1-2,CAWSAGSNYGYTF,TGTGCCTGGAGTGCGGGGTCGAACTATGGCTACACCTTC
15,TRBD2,NA,TRBV5-1,TRBJ2-3,CASRRLAGGQDTQYF,TGCGCCAGCAGACGACTAGCGGGGGGGCAAGATACGCAGTATTTT
13,TRBD1,few,TRBV27,TRBJ2-7,CASSHRGTYEQYF,TGTGCCAGCAGTCACAGGGGCACCTACGAGCAGTACTTC
14,TRBD2,few,TRBV5-1,TRBJ2-5,CASSLSGVGETQYF,TGCGCCAGCAGCTTGAGCGGGGTAGGAGAGACCCAGTACTTC
14,NA,NA,TRBV6-4,TRBJ2-1,CASSDQDGDNEQFF,TGTGCCAGCAGTGACCAGGACGGGGACAATGAGCAGTTCTTC
13,NA,many,TRBV6-6,TRBJ1-4,CATQAGSNEKLFF,TGTGCCACTCAAGCGGGGTCTAATGAAAAACTGTTTTTT
14,TRBD1,NA,TRBV29-1,TRBJ1-4,CSVRDRVRNEKLFF,TGCAGCGTCCGGGACAGGGTTCGTAATGAAAAACTGTTTTTT
15,TRBD2,many,TRBV30,TRBJ2-1,CAWSQAAGGPNEQFF,TGTGCCTGGAGTCAAGCGGCGGGGGGGCCTAATGAGCAGTTCTTC
15,NA,NA,TRBV4-2,TRBJ2-2,CASSQGGLNTGELFF,TGTGCCAGCAGCCAAGGGGGACTCAACACCGGGGAGCTGTTTTTT
14,NA,NA,TRBV7-2,TRBJ2-3,CASSFRESTDTQYF,TGTGCCAGCAGCTTTAGAGAGAGCACAGATACGCAGTATTTT
12,NA,few,TRBV7-9,TRBJ2-1,CASTPMGQGQFF,TGTGCCAGCACCCCTATGGGCCAAGGGCAGTTCTTC
14,NA,few,TRBV18,TRBJ2-6,CASSPSSAVNVLTF,TGTGCCAGCTCACCATCTTCGGCGGTCAACGTCCTGACTTTC
15,NA,NA,TRBV25-1,TRBJ1-1,CASGVEGRGGTEAFF,TGTGCCAGTGGGGTGGAGGGACGGGGGGGCACTGAAGCTTTCTTT
18,TRBD1,few,TRBV27,TRBJ1-6,CASSLAPTGSGYNSPLHF,TGTGCCAGCAGCCTAGCCCCGACAGGGAGCGGTTATAATTCACCCCTCCACTTT
14,TRBD2,few,TRBV30,TRBJ2-5,CAWVPSGGGETQYF,TGTGCCTGGGTCCCTAGCGGGGGGGGTGAGACCCAGTACTTC
15,NA,few,TRBV7-2,TRBJ1-2,CASSLLLVVGSGYTF,TGTGCCAGCAGCCTGCTGCTTGTCGTGGGGAGTGGCTACACCTTC
17,TRBD2,NA,TRBV2,TRBJ2-4,CASRDGLAGGPQVIQYF,TGTGCCAGCAGGGACGGACTAGCGGGGGGCCCACAGGTCATTCAGTACTTC
13,NA,few,TRBV5-4,TRBJ2-3,CASSSFGTDTQYF,TGTGCCAGCAGCTCCTTCGGCACAGATACGCAGTATTTT
14,NA,NA,TRBV4-2,TRBJ2-5,CASSLRRLRETQYF,TGTGCCAGCAGCCTACGGAGGCTGAGGGAGACCCAGTACTTC
13,NA,NA,TRBV2,TRBJ1-2,CASSLRTAYGYTF,TGTGCCAGCAGCCTCCGGACAGCCTATGGCTACACCTTC
16,TRBD1,NA,TRBV5-4,TRBJ1-2,CASSSSTGTGNYGYTF,TGTGCCAGCAGCTCGTCAACCGGGACAGGGAACTATGGCTACACCTTC
15,NA,NA,TRBV4-3,TRBJ1-1,CASSQDQGRDTEAFF,TGCGCCAGCAGCCAAGATCAAGGCCGGGACACTGAAGCTTTCTTT
14,TRBD2,NA,TRBV10-3,TRBJ2-3,CAIMTSGGTDTQYF,TGTGCCATAATGACTAGCGGGGGCACAGATACGCAGTATTTT
15,NA,NA,TRBV7-9,TRBJ2-7,CASSLEAAASYEQYF,TGTGCCAGCAGCTTAGAGGCAGCGGCCTCCTACGAGCAGTACTTC
15,TRBD1,NA,TRBV2,TRBJ1-6,CASSAGTGRRSPLHF,TGTGCCAGCAGTGCTGGGACAGGGAGGCGTTCACCCCTCCACTTT
14,NA,few,TRBV5-1,TRBJ1-6,CASSLQGPGSPLHF,TGCGCCAGCAGCTTACAGGGCCCCGGGTCACCCCTCCACTTT
10,NA,NA,TRBV2,TRBJ2-7,CASRRSEQYF,TGTGCCAGCAGGAGATCCGAGCAGTACTTC
16,NA,few,TRBV28,TRBJ1-1,CASSPYPQGMNTEAFF,TGTGCCAGCAGTCCATACCCACAGGGCATGAACACTGAAGCTTTCTTT
14,TRBD1,NA,TRBV28,TRBJ2-5,CASTPGGLRETQYF,TGTGCCAGCACCCCAGGGGGCTTGCGGGAGACCCAGTACTTC
16,TRBD2,NA,TRBV9,TRBJ2-2,CASSFGTSGDTGELFF,TGTGCCAGCAGCTTTGGGACTAGCGGGGATACCGGGGAGCTGTTTTTT
14,TRBD1,NA,TRBV7-2,TRBJ1-1,CASSYQGAGTEAFF,TGTGCCAGCAGCTATCAGGGGGCTGGCACTGAAGCTTTCTTT
13,NA,NA,TRBV18,TRBJ1-1,CASSPPTQGEAFF,TGTGCCAGCTCACCACCGACGCAGGGTGAAGCTTTCTTT
17,NA,NA,TRBV2,TRBJ2-4,CASSSPQGSPGQNIQYF,TGTGCCAGCAGTTCCCCCCAGGGGTCCCCCGGCCAAAACATTCAGTACTTC
17,NA,few,TRBV13,TRBJ1-4,CASSLERGTTGTEKLFF,TGTGCCAGCAGCTTAGAGCGTGGGACTACGGGCACAGAAAAACTGTTTTTT
17,NA,NA,TRBV18,TRBJ1-1,CASSLNGQGAGNTEAFF,TGTGCCAGCTCACTCAACGGCCAAGGGGCTGGGAACACTGAAGCTTTCTTT
11,NA,NA,TRBV6-5,TRBJ1-2,CASSRGNGYTF,TGTGCCAGCAGTCGGGGGAATGGCTACACCTTC